The present TCR beta chain was sequenced within a study of blood T cell repertoires in COVID-19. Profiling relied on immunoSEQ multiplex PCR, and the TCRdb table lists in-frame clones only, not all of them. Of 30,000 to 40,000 clones listed, around nine tenths are singletons. This CDR3 contains 14 residues. Germline-derived CDR1 and CDR2 are SEHNR and FQNEAQ (reference sequence). Trimming took off 4 bases at V and 2 bases at J, with 12 bases between the two ends. What was sequenced was peripheral blood. The TCR sequence derives from a woman in her 70s with active COVID-19. The genes are TRBV7-9 and TRBJ2-7; tentatively, D is TRBD1 (6 bases). The CDR3, as DNA: TGTGCCAGCAGCTCCACAGGGATACCCTACGAGCAGTACTTC. It codes for CASSSTGIPYEQYF.